One sample yielded the 31 T cell receptor beta chains listed below, sequenced in a study of shared clonotypes between healthy human individuals (dated by TCRdb to 2020 to 2021). The library relied on the immunoSEQ multiplex PCR assay. The immuneACCESS repertoire file appears here via TCRdb, limited to in-frame rearrangements. These files lack a portion of the clones; in checked studies, under half of the deficit traces to unresolved V genes, and the cause of the others is not known. Across this sample there are more than 2 million clones, with about 94% seen only once. The top ten clones comprise 0.85% to 1.2% of the sample. For the CD8 naive samples, CD45RO-negative cells were positively selected for CCR7, yielding a CD45RA+CCR7+ population from which TemRA cells were excluded. The specimen was naive CD8+ T cells sorted from blood. The sample's cell subset or site, from its label and the paper: CD45RA+CCR7+. These receptors were taken from a man aged 18 to 30 in good health.

This sequence joins TRBV6-5 and TRBJ1-1; 8 nucleotides line up with TRBD1. J lost 3 bases, V lost 6 bases, and 9 bases had no gene match. The CDR3 has 15 residues. CDR1 MNHEY and CDR2 SVGAGI come from the germline V gene. The CDR3 sequence: CASSPAGQAYTEAFF. The CDR3 DNA follows: TGTGCCAGCAGCCCAGCGGGACAGGCCTACACTGAAGCTTTCTTT.

The chain uses TRBV13 and TRBJ2-1; 11 positions match TRBD2. After removal of 1 base from V and 7 bases from J, the junction contained 9 bases not matched to a gene. The CDR3 is 17 amino acids. Germline CDR1 and CDR2: PRHDT and FYEKMQ (reference sequence). CDR3 bases: TGTGCCAGCAGCTTAGCCCCCGTGATAGCGGGAGGGAATGAGCAGTTCTTC. It encodes CASSLAPVIAGGNEQFF.

The genes are TRBV30 and TRBJ2-3, with 12 bases that match TRBD2. The germline V gene encodes CDR1 GTSNPN and CDR2 SVGIG (reference sequence). The CDR3 has 15 residues. Trimming removed 3 bases from V and 2 bases from J; junction bases left unmatched: 3. The CDR3 DNA follows: TGTGCCTGGAGCAGACTAGCGGGGGACACAGATACGCAGTATTTT. This translates into CAWSRLAGDTDTQYF. The whole variable domain, filled in from reference TRBV30 and TRBJ2-3, reads SQTIHQWPATLVQPVGSPLSLECTVEGTSNPNLYWYRQAAGRGLQLLFYSVGIGQISSEVPQNLSASRPQDRQFILSSKKLLLSDSGFYLCAWSRLAGDTDTQYFGPGTRLTVL.

This rearrangement joins TRBV9 to TRBJ2-7, with TRBD1 matching 10 bases. The V and J ends lost 4 bases and 3 bases, in that order; junction bases with no gene match: 7. CDR3 length equals 15 residues. Germline assignment: CDR1 SGDLS and CDR2 YYNGEE. CDR3 amino acids: CASSFATGGGYEQYF. The CDR3 bases are TGTGCCAGCAGCTTTGCGACAGGGGGCGGCTACGAGCAGTACTTC.

This chain uses TRBV10-3 with TRBJ1-5; D is perhaps TRBD1 (5 bases). Germline lookup yields CDR1 ENHRY and CDR2 SYGVKD. The V end was cut by 3 bases, the J end by 3 bases, with 12 bases between. The CDR3 has 15 residues. The CDR3 protein is CAISDPGTPNQPQHF. In DNA form, the CDR3 reads TGTGCCATCAGTGACCCTGGGACCCCCAATCAGCCCCAGCATTTT.

The genes are TRBV13 and TRBJ2-7; 12 positions agree with TRBD2. The CDR3 covers 16 residues. Germline V gene sequence: CDR1 PRHDT, CDR2 FYEKMQ (reference sequence). The V and J ends lost 5 bases and 5 bases, in that order; junction bases with no gene match: 10. CDR3 loop: CASSQSTSGSPHEQYF. The CDR3 bases are TGTGCCAGCAGCCAATCGACTAGCGGGAGTCCCCACGAGCAGTACTTC.

The V gene is TRBV19, the J gene TRBJ1-1; no reliable D call. Trimming left V 4 bases short and J 4 bases short, with 10 bases between. The germline CDR1 and CDR2 sequences are LNHDA and SQIVND (reference sequence). CDR3 length equals 13 residues. The CDR3 region is CASSKSRGTEAFF. The CDR3 region has the DNA TGTGCCAGTAGTAAGTCCCGCGGCACTGAAGCTTTCTTT. The entire variable domain, with the rest obtained from reference TRBV19 and TRBJ1-1, is as follows: DGGITQSPKYLFRKEGQNVTLSCEQNLNHDAMYWYRQDPGQGLRLIYYSQIVNDFQKGDIAEGYSVSREKKESFPLTVTSAQKNPTAFYLCASSKSRGTEAFFGQGTRLTVV.

The genes are TRBV29-1 and TRBJ2-1; D uncertain. Germline CDR1 SQVTM, CDR2 ANQGSEA. With 5 bases removed from V and 10 bases from J, the gap between germline ends came to 9 bases. The CDR3 totals 10 residues. This CDR3 reads CSVRRGEQFF. CDR3 nucleotides: TGCAGCGTTAGACGCGGAGAGCAGTTCTTC.

This chain connects TRBV2 to TRBJ2-7, with 9 bases that match TRBD1. Per the germline V gene, CDR1 is SNHLY and CDR2 is FYNNEI. This CDR3 is 13 amino acids long. V lost 11 bases and J lost 2; bases outside the gene matches: 7. CDR3 sequence: CAGRTGETYEQYF. The CDR3 nucleotides read TGTGCCGGCCGGACAGGGGAAACCTACGAGCAGTACTTC.

This chain links TRBV7-9 with TRBJ2-7, with 7 positions matching TRBD1. Germline-derived CDR1 and CDR2 are SEHNR and FQNEAQ (reference sequence). The CDR3 length is 14 residues. Trimming removed 1 base from V and 6 bases from J; junction bases left unmatched: 6. CDR3 sequence reads: CASSLGDRLLEQYF. In DNA form, the CDR3 reads TGTGCCAGCAGCTTAGGGGACAGACTGCTCGAGCAGTACTTC.

The CDR3 protein is CASSDFSGAYEQYF. CDR3 coding DNA: TGTGCCAGCAGTGACTTTTCTGGGGCTTACGAGCAGTACTTC. This chain joins TRBV2 and TRBJ2-7, with a tentative D call TRBD1 (5 bases). CDR3 length: 14 residues. The V gene lost 3 bases and the J gene lost 4 bases, with 13 bases spanning the gap. The germline V gene has CDR1 SNHLY and CDR2 FYNNEI.

The chain employs TRBV27 and TRBJ2-7, with 11 bases lining up with TRBD2. Germline CDR1 is MNHEY and CDR2 is SMNVEV (reference sequence). The CDR3 loop spans 15 amino acids. Germline trimming cut 8 bases from V and 4 bases from J; bases unmatched to any gene: 10. CDR3 bases: TGTGCCAGCTCGACTAGCGGGGCACCGGGGTACGAGCAGTACTTC. Its translation is CASSTSGAPGYEQYF.

The V call is TRBV19, the J call TRBJ2-1; 7 nucleotides agree with TRBD1. CDR1 is LNHDA, CDR2 SQIVND, per germline (reference sequence). The CDR3 totals 17 residues. Trimming removed 8 bases from V and 1 base from J; junction bases left unmatched: 14. The CDR3 here is CASSSRFRDRSYNEQFF. DNA of the CDR3: TGTGCCAGTTCTAGTAGGTTTCGGGACAGATCCTACAATGAGCAGTTCTTC.

The genes are TRBV6-1 and TRBJ2-7, with D perhaps TRBD2 (6 bases). The germline gives CDR1 MNHNS, CDR2 SASEGT. This CDR3 is 14 amino acids long. Trimming pared 4 bases from V and 0 bases from J, leaving 10 bases between. As DNA, the CDR3 is TGTGCCAGCAGTGCCGGGACTTTCTCCTACGAGCAGTACTTC. The encoded protein is CASSAGTFSYEQYF.

The genes are TRBV9 and TRBJ2-2, with D possibly matching TRBD2 (5 bases). CDR1 is SGDLS and CDR2 is YYNGEE in the germline V gene. V was cut by 1 base and J by 3 bases, with 16 bases left in between. The CDR3 covers 17 residues. The CDR3 sequence: CASSVSRRFGDTGELFF. CDR3 nucleotide sequence: TGTGCCAGCAGCGTATCCAGAAGGTTCGGGGACACCGGGGAGCTGTTTTTT.

The chain joins TRBV6-5 to TRBJ2-2, with TRBD2 identical over 11 bases. This CDR3 has 14 amino acids. Germline values: CDR1 MNHEY, CDR2 SVGAGI. The junction had 3 bases not matched to a gene; V was cut back by 8 bases and J by 4 bases. The CDR3 loop is CASRLAGGTGELFF. Written as DNA, the CDR3 is TGTGCCAGCCGCCTAGCGGGGGGCACCGGGGAGCTGTTTTTT.

V is TRBV30 and J is TRBJ2-1, with TRBD2 matching 8 bases. CDR3 size: 13 residues. J gave up 6 bases and V 2 bases, and 3 bases lay outside the gene matches. Germline CDR1 and CDR2: GTSNPN and SVGIG (reference sequence). The CDR3 sequence: CAWSLGGANEQFF. CDR3 DNA sequence: TGTGCCTGGAGTCTCGGGGGGGCCAATGAGCAGTTCTTC.

Concerning this clone: This CDR3 is also generated by other DNA sequences in the sample. This rearrangement joins TRBV19 to TRBJ2-1; 8 nucleotides match TRBD2. Per the germline V gene, CDR1 is LNHDA and CDR2 is SQIVND (reference sequence). With V trimmed by 5 bases and J by 1 base, 1 base remained unmatched. The CDR3 is 14 residues long. CDR3 amino acids: CASSASGSYNEQFF. The CDR3 DNA reads TGTGCCAGTAGTGCTAGCGGGTCCTACAATGAGCAGTTCTTC.

For the CDR3, the DNA is TGTGCCAGCAGCTTAGGGTTGAAGGCAGCTTTCTTT. Translation gives CASSLGLKAAFF. The chain joins TRBV7-9 to TRBJ1-1; D gene ambiguous. The germline CDR1 and CDR2 sequences are SEHNR and FQNEAQ (reference sequence). V lost 1 base and J lost 10, with 10 bases in between. This CDR3 spans 12 amino acids.

The DNA for the CDR3 is TGTGCCAGCAGTTCCCTGGGGGCCGGGGAGCTGTTTTTT. Its translation is CASSSLGAGELFF. V is TRBV6-1 and J is TRBJ2-2, with D perhaps given as TRBD1 or TRBD2 (5 bases each). Germline values: CDR1 MNHNS, CDR2 SASEGT. This CDR3 is 13 amino acids long. V lost 5 bases and J lost 6, with 10 bases in between.

The chain carries TRBV28 and TRBJ2-1; TRBD2 agrees at 9 bases. With 4 bases clipped from V and 2 bases from J, the junction kept 6 bases outside the gene matches. Per the germline V gene, CDR1 is MDHEN and CDR2 is SYDVKM. The CDR3 is 16 residues long. The CDR3 nucleotides are TGTGCCAGCAGTTCTGTAGAGCGGGGGGCCTACAATGAGCAGTTCTTC. Protein product: CASSSVERGAYNEQFF. The whole variable domain, remainder taken from reference TRBV28 and TRBJ2-1, is DVKVTQSSRYLVKRTGEKVFLECVQDMDHENMFWYRQDPGLGLRLIYFSYDVKMKEKGDIPEGYSVSREKKERFSLILESASTNQTSMYLCASSSVERGAYNEQFFGPGTRLTVL.

CDR3 DNA: TGCGCCAGCAGCCGGGGGAGCGGGAGTGTCTCCTACGAGCAGTACTTC. Its translation is CASSRGSGSVSYEQYF. The V gene is TRBV5-1, the J gene TRBJ2-7, with 8 bases lining up with TRBD2. The CDR3 runs to 16 residues. V lost 4 bases, J lost 0 bases, and 9 bases stayed unmatched. The germline gives CDR1 SGHRS, CDR2 YFSETQ.

The chain joins TRBV5-1 to TRBJ1-2, with D perhaps TRBD1 (5 bases). V lost 0 bases and J 4 bases, leaving 10 bases between the germline ends. This CDR3 comprises 14 residues. In germline, CDR1 is SGHRS, CDR2 YFSETQ. The DNA of the CDR3 is TGCGCCAGCAGCTTGGCGGCAGGGAGCTATGGCTACACCTTC. Encoded protein: CASSLAAGSYGYTF.

The V gene is TRBV30, the J gene TRBJ2-3; D call uncertain. Trimming cost V 0 bases and J 2 bases, with 6 bases left between them. CDR1 GTSNPN and CDR2 SVGIG come from the germline V gene (reference sequence). CDR3 length: 13 amino acids. CDR3 nucleotide sequence: TGTGCCTGGAGTGTAATAATCACAGATACGCAGTATTTT. It encodes CAWSVIITDTQYF.

The DNA for the CDR3 is TGTGCCAGCAGTTTATCCTCAGGGGACAAGGGCACAGATACGCAGTATTTT. Its translation: CASSLSSGDKGTDTQYF. V gene TRBV27 combines with J gene TRBJ2-3; the D gene is possibly TRBD1 (6 bases). Per germline, CDR1 MNHEY and CDR2 SMNVEV (reference sequence). V lost 0 bases and J lost 1, with 14 bases in between. CDR3 length: 17 amino acids.

With regard to this clone: This sample also contains other DNA sequences that code for the same CDR3. The rearrangement joins TRBV7-8 to TRBJ2-7; D gene ambiguous. Germline CDR1 SGHVS, CDR2 FQNEAQ. V dropped 0 bases and J dropped 2 bases, with 5 bases sitting between them. The CDR3 loop spans 13 amino acids. The CDR3 spells CASSLAGAYEQYF. In DNA form, the CDR3 reads TGTGCCAGCAGCTTAGCGGGCGCCTACGAGCAGTACTTC.

The chain joins TRBV4-3 to TRBJ1-2, with a possible D match to TRBD1 (6 bases). Trimming took off 4 bases at V and 0 bases at J, with 12 bases between the two ends. The CDR3 has 15 amino acids. Germline lookup yields CDR1 LGHNA and CDR2 YSLEER. CDR3 residues: CASSPRQAANYGYTF. The CDR3 region has the DNA TGCGCCAGCAGCCCTCGACAGGCAGCTAACTATGGCTACACCTTC.

The rearrangement links TRBV7-9 to TRBJ2-7; 9 bases align to TRBD2. The V and J ends lost 1 base and 0 bases, in that order; junction bases with no gene match: 1. The germline gives CDR1 SEHNR, CDR2 FQNEAQ (reference sequence). CDR3 length: 15 amino acids. CDR3 region: CASSLVSGSSYEQYF. In DNA form, the CDR3 reads TGTGCCAGCAGCTTAGTTAGCGGGAGCTCCTACGAGCAGTACTTC.

This chain connects TRBV9 to TRBJ2-7; weak D call: TRBD1 (5 bases). V lost 0 bases and J lost 5, with 15 bases in between. This CDR3 spans 15 amino acids. Germline CDR1 and CDR2: SGDLS and YYNGEE. The CDR3 nucleotides read TGTGCCAGCAGCGTAGGAGCAGGGCCCAACGACGAGCAGTACTTC. Translation: CASSVGAGPNDEQYF.

The rearrangement uses TRBV27 and TRBJ1-1; D remains ambiguous. CDR3 length: 15 amino acids. CDR1 is MNHEY and CDR2 is SMNVEV in the germline V gene (reference sequence). V lost 2 bases and J 6 bases, leaving 16 bases between the germline ends. The CDR3: CASSLGWVGSAEAFF. CDR3 nucleotide sequence: TGTGCCAGCAGTTTAGGGTGGGTGGGGAGCGCTGAAGCTTTCTTT.

CDR3 nucleotide sequence: TGTGCCAGCAGAGGTTCTGGAAACACCATATATTTT. It yields the protein CASRGSGNTIYF. The V call is TRBV9, the J call TRBJ1-3; no clear D gene. CDR3 length: 12 residues. Germline CDR1 SGDLS, CDR2 YYNGEE. Deletions cut 5 bases from V and 1 base from J, with 4 bases between.